The present T cell receptor (beta chain) was sequenced within a study of T-cell memory formation after mild COVID-19. General observations from the study: The authors left the SARS-CoV-2 specificity of second-wave clones peaking on day 37 unconfirmed. The pre-infection memory compartment contained some responding clones, suggesting cross-reactive memory joined. Contracting clones localized mainly to CM and EM when CD4+ and mainly to EMRA when CD8+.

V lost 9 bases, J lost 9 bases, and 12 bases lay in between. Germline V gene lookup returns CDR1 LNHDA and CDR2 SQIVND (reference sequence). This CDR3 contains 11 residues. Worth noting for this clonotype: Its antigen is as yet unknown.

TCR alpha and TCR beta cDNA libraries carrying sample barcodes and UMIs came from 5'RACE with constant-segment primers. TCRdb re-derived calls from the 5' RACE reads in MiXCR, one entry per CDR3 protein. The profile shows fewer than 50,000 distinct CDR3 sequences, nearly 9.5% of them singletons. The sequence was collected from an adult woman who had mild COVID-19 (a few samples of this study predate the infection). Cell type and time point are not known. The chain carries TRBV19 and TRBJ2-1; D unresolved. Material: PBMCs or a T cell subset sorted from them (not recorded which). The CDR3 spells CASASLVEQFF. DNA of the CDR3: TGTGCCAGCGCGTCTTTGGTTGAGCAGTTCTTC. Filled out from reference TRBV19 and TRBJ2-1, the complete variable domain reads DGGITQSPKYLFRKEGQNVTLSCEQNLNHDAMYWYRQDPGQGLRLIYYSQIVNDFQKGDIAEGYSVSREKKESFPLTVTSAQKNPTAFYLCASASLVEQFFGPGTRLTVL.